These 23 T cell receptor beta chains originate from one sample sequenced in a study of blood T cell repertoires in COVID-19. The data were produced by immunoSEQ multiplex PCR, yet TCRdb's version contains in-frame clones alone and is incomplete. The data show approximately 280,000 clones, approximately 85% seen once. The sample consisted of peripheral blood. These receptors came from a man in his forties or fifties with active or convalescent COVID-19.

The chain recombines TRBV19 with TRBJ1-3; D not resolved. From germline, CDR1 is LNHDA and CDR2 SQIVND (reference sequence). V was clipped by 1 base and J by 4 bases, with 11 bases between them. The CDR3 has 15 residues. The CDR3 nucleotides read TGTGCCAGTAGTATAGGAACGGGAATCGGAAACACCATATATTTT. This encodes CASSIGTGIGNTIYF.

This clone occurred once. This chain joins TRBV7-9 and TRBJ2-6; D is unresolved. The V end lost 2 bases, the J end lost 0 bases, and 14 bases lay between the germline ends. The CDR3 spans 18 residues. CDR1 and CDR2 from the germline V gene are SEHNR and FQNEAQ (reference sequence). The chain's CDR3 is CASSLMLPVNSGANVLTF. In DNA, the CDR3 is TGTGCCAGCAGCTTAATGCTTCCGGTGAACTCTGGGGCCAACGTCCTGACTTTC.

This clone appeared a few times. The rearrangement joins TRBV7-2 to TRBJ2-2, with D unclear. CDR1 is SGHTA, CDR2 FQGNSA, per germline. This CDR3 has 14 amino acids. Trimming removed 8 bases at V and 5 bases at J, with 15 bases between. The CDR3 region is CASAMESGTGELFF. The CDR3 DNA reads TGTGCCAGCGCCATGGAATCCGGGACCGGGGAGCTGTTTTTT.

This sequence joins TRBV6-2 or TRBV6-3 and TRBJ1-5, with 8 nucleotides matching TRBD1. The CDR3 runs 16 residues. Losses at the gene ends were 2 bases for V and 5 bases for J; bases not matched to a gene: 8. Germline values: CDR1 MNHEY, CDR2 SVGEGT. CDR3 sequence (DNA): TGTGCCAGCAGTTACACCTCTGGACAGGGATATCAGCCCCAGCATTTT. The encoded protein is CASSYTSGQGYQPQHF.

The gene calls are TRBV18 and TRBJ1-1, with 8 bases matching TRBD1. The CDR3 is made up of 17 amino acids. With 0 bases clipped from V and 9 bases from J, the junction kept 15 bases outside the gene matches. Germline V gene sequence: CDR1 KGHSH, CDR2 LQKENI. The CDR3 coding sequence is TGTGCCAGCTCACCACCGGGGGGACAGGATCGGAATAGGAAAGCTTTCTTT. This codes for CASSPPGGQDRNRKAFF.

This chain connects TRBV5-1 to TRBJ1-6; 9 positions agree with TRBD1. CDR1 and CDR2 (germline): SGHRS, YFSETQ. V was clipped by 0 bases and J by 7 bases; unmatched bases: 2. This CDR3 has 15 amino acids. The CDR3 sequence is CASSLGDRANSPLHF. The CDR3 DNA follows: TGCGCCAGCAGCTTGGGGGACAGGGCGAATTCACCCCTCCACTTT.

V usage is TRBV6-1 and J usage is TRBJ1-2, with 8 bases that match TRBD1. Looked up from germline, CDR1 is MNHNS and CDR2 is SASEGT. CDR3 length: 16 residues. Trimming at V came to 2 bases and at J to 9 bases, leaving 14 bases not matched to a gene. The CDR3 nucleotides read TGTGCCAGCAGTGAATCCCGGACAGGGCTAGCGCTTAGCTACACCTTC. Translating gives CASSESRTGLALSYTF.

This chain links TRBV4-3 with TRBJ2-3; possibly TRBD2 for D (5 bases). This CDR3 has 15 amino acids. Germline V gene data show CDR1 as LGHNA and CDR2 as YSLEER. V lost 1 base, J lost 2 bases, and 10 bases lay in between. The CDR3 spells CASSQGRVSTDTQYF. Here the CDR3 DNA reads TGCGCCAGCAGCCAAGGGCGGGTCTCCACAGATACGCAGTATTTT.

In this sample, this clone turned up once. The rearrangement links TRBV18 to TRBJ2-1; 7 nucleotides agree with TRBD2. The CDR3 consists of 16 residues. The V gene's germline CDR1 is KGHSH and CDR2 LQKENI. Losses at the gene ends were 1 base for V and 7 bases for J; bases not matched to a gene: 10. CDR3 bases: TGTGCCAGCTCACCACTGGGAACGGGAGGAGGGAATGAGCAGTTCTTC. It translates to CASSPLGTGGGNEQFF.

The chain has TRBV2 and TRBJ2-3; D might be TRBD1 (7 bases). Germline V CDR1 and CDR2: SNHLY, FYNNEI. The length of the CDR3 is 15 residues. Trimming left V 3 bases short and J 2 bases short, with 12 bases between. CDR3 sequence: CASSEAGTATDTQYF. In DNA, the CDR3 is TGTGCCAGCAGTGAGGCGGGGACAGCCACAGATACGCAGTATTTT. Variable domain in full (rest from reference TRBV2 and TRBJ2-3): EPEVTQTPSHQVTQMGQEVILRCVPISNHLYFYWYRQILGQKVEFLVSFYNNEISEKSEIFDDQFSVERPDGSNFTLKIRSTKLEDSAMYFCASSEAGTATDTQYFGPGTRLTVL.

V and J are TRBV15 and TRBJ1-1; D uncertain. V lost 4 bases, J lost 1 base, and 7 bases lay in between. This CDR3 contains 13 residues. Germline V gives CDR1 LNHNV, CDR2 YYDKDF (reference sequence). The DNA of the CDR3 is TGTGCCACCAGCATCAAGAGGAACACTGAAGCTTTCTTT. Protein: CATSIKRNTEAFF.

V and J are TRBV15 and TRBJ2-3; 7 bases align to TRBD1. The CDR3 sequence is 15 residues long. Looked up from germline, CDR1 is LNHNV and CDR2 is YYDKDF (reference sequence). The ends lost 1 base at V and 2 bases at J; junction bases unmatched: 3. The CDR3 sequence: CATSRGQGFTDTQYF. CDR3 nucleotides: TGTGCCACCAGCAGAGGACAGGGTTTCACAGATACGCAGTATTTT.

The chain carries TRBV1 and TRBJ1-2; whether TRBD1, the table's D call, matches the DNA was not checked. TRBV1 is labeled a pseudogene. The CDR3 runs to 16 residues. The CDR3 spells CTSSPPGQGADYGYTF. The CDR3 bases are TGCACCAGCAGCCCGCCGGGACAGGGGGCCGACTATGGCTACACCTTC.

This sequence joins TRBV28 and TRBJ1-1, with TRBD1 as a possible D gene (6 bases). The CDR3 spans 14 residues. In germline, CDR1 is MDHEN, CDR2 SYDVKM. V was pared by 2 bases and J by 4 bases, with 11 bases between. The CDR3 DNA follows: TGTGCCAGCAGTTTAAGTAGGGGGGGCACTGAAGCTTTCTTT. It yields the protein CASSLSRGGTEAFF.

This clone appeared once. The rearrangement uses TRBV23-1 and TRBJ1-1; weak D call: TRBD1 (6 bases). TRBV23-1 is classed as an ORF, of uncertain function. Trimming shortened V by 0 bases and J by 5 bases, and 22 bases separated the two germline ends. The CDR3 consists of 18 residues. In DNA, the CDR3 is TGCGCCAGCAGTCAATCAGGGGGAGGGCTACGGGGAATGACTGAAGCTTTCTTT. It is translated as CASSQSGGGLRGMTEAFF.

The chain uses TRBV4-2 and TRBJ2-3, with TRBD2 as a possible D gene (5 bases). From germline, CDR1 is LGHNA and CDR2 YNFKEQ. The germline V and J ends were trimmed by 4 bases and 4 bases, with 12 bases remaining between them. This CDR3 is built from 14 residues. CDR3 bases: TGTGCCAGCAGCCTTGGGAGTTCGGCAGATACGCAGTATTTT. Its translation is CASSLGSSADTQYF.

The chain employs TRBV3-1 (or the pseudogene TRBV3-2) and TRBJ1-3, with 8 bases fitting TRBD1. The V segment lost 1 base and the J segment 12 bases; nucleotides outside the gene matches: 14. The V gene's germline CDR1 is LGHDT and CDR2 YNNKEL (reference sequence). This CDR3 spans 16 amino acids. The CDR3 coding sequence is TGTGCCAGCAGCCAAGGGACAGGGAGTTTCGGAACCGGCATATATTTT. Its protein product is CASSQGTGSFGTGIYF.

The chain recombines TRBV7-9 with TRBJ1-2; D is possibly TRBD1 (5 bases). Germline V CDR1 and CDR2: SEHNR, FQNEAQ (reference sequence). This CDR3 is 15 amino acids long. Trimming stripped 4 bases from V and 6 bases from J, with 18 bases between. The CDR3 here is CASSSFREGRNGYTF. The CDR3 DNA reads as TGTGCCAGCAGCTCATTCAGGGAGGGAAGAAATGGCTACACCTTC. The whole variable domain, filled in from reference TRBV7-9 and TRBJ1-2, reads DTGVSQNPRHKITKRGQNVTFRCDPISEHNRLYWYRQTLGQGPEFLTYFQNEAQLEKSRLLSDRFSAERPKGSFSTLEIQRTEQGDSAMYLCASSSFREGRNGYTFGSGTRLTVV.

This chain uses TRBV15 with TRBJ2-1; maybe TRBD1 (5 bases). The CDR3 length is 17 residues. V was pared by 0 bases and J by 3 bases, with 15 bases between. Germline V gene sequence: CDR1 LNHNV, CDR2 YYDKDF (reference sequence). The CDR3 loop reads CATSRDLVGRVYNEQFF. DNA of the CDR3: TGTGCCACCAGCAGAGATCTAGTGGGCAGGGTCTACAATGAGCAGTTCTTC.

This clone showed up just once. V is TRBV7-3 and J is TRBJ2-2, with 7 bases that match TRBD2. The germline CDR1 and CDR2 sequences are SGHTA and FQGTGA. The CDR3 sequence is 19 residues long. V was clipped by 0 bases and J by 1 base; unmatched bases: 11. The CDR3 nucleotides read TGTGCCAGCAGCTTAACCCCAATAAGAGCGGGGAAGAACACCGGGGAGCTGTTTTTT. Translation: CASSLTPIRAGKNTGELFF.

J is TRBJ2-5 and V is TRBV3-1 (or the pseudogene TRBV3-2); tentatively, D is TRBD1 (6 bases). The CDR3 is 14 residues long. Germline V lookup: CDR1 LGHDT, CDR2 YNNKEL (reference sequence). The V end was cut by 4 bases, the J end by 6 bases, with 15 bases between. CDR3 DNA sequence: TGTGCCAGCAGCCGGGTAGCTTGGGGGCAGACCCAGTACTTC. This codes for CASSRVAWGQTQYF.

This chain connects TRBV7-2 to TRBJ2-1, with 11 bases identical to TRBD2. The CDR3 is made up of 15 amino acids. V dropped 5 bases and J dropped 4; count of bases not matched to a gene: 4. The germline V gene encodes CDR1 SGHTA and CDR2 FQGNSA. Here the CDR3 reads CASSTLAGAYNEQFF. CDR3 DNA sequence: TGTGCCAGCAGCACACTAGCGGGGGCATACAATGAGCAGTTCTTC.

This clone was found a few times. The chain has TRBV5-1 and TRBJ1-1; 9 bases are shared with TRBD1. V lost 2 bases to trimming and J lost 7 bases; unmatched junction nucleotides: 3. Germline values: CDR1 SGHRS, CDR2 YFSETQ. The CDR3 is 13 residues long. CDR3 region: CASSFGTGIEAFF. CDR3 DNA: TGCGCCAGCAGCTTCGGGACAGGGATTGAAGCTTTCTTT.